This T cell receptor beta chain was profiled in a study of blood T cell repertoires in COVID-19. About the research overall: Acute and convalescent COVID-19 specimens originated in the United States, Italy and Spain.

J gave up 7 bases and V 3 bases, and 3 bases lay outside the gene matches. The CDR3 covers 13 residues. The germline V gene encodes CDR1 MDHEN and CDR2 SYDVKM. Those who participated ranged in age from about 18 to 89 years and resided in about two dozen US areas. Clones were read by immunoSEQ multiplex PCR, and TCRdb kept only the in-frame ones, dropping some. In the table there are about 250,000 clones, 75% to 90% of which are singletons. Sequenced material: PBMCs or T cells enriched from blood (not recorded which). The J gene is TRBJ1-3, the V gene TRBV28; TRBD1 matches at 7 bases. The sequence was collected from a woman aged 18-29 years who had recovered from COVID-19. In DNA form, the CDR3 reads TGTGCCAGCAGTTTCTCCAGGGGGAACACCATATATTTT. Translated: CASSFSRGNTIYF. Filled out from reference TRBV28 and TRBJ1-3, the complete variable domain reads DVKVTQSSRYLVKRTGEKVFLECVQDMDHENMFWYRQDPGLGLRLIYFSYDVKMKEKGDIPEGYSVSREKKERFSLILESASTNQTSMYLCASSFSRGNTIYFGEGSWLTVV.